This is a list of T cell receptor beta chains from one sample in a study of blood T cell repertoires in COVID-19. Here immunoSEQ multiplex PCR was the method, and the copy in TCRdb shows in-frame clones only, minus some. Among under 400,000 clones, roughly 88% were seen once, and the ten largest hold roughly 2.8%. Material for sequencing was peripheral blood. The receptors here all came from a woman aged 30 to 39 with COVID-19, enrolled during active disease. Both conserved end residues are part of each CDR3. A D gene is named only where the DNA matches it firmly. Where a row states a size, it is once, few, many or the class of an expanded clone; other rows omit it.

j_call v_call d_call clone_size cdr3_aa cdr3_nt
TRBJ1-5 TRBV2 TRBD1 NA CASSRDRGHQPQHF TGTGCCAGCAGTAGGGACAGGGGTCATCAGCCCCAGCATTTT
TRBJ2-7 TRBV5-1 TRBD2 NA CASSLGGSSGTYEQYF TGCGCCAGCAGCTTGGGAGGGTCTAGCGGAACCTACGAGCAGTACTTC
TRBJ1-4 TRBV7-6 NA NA CASSLARTATNEKLFF TGTGCCAGCAGCTTAGCGAGGACAGCAACTAATGAAAAACTGTTTTTT
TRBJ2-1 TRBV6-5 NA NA CASTNGMYRNEQFF TGTGCCAGCACAAACGGGATGTACCGCAATGAGCAGTTCTTC
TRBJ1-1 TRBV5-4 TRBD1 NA CASSFVTGVRLRNTEAFF TGTGCCAGCAGCTTCGTAACAGGGGTTCGGTTGCGGAACACTGAAGCTTTCTTT
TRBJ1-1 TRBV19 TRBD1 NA CASSIVGQQNTEAFF TGTGCCAGTAGTATAGTGGGACAGCAGAACACTGAAGCTTTCTTT
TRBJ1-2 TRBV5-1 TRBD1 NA CASSRDRDYGYTF TGCGCCAGCAGCCGGGACAGAGACTATGGCTACACCTTC
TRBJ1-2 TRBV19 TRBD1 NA CASSRLTGENGYTF TGTGCCAGTAGTAGGCTGACAGGGGAGAATGGCTACACCTTC
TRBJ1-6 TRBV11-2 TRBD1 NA CASSSQGVLDSPLHF TGTGCCAGCAGCTCACAGGGGGTGCTGGATTCACCCCTCCACTTT
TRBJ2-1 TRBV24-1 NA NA CATSDPGEANEQFF TGTGCCACCAGTGATCCGGGAGAGGCCAATGAGCAGTTCTTC
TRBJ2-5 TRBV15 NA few CATSRDRAGQETQYF TGTGCCACCAGCAGAGATCGTGCGGGGCAAGAGACCCAGTACTTC
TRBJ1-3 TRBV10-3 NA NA CAISEFVSSGNTIYF TGTGCCATCAGTGAGTTTGTCAGCTCTGGAAACACCATATATTTT
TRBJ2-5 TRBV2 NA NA CASSEGRETQYF TGTGCCAGCAGTGAAGGGAGAGAGACCCAGTACTTC
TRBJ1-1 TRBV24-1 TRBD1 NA CATSDHPDRDRLMNTEAFF TGTGCCACCAGTGATCATCCCGACAGGGATCGGCTAATGAACACTGAAGCTTTCTTT
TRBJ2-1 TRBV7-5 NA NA CVRSLFSDRVYNEQFF TGTGTCAGAAGCTTATTCTCGGACAGGGTCTACAATGAGCAGTTCTTC
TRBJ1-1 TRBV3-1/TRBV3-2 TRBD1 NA CASSQRQGRTEAFF TGTGCCAGCAGCCAACGACAGGGTAGAACTGAAGCTTTCTTT
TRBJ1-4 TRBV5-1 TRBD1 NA CASSSTGGPSNEKLFF TGCGCCAGCAGCTCGACAGGGGGCCCGTCTAATGAAAAACTGTTTTTT
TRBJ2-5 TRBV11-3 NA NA CASSLGGGVQETQYF TGTGCCAGCAGCTTAGGAGGGGGTGTCCAAGAGACCCAGTACTTC
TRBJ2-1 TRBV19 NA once CASSITGVLDEQFF TGTGCCAGTAGTATAACGGGAGTCCTCGATGAGCAGTTCTTC
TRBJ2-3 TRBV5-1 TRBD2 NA CASSVTPAGGRDTQYF TGCGCCAGCAGCGTGACACCAGCGGGAGGTAGAGATACGCAGTATTTT
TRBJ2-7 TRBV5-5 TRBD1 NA CASIDYRGSDEQYF TGTGCCAGCATCGATTACAGGGGGTCGGACGAGCAGTACTTC
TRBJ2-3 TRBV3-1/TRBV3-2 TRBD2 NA CASSQERSSGSSTDTQYF TGTGCCAGCAGCCAAGAAAGGTCTAGCGGGAGTAGTACAGATACGCAGTATTTT
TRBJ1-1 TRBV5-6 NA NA CASLQGPQNTEAFF TGTGCCAGCCTCCAGGGGCCCCAGAACACTGAAGCTTTCTTT
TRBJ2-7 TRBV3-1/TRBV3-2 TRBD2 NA CASSQGLAYEQYF TGTGCCAGCAGCCAGGGACTAGCCTACGAGCAGTACTTC
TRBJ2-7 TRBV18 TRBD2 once CASSQTSGTSYEQYF TGTGCCAGCTCGCAGACTAGCGGGACCTCCTACGAGCAGTACTTC
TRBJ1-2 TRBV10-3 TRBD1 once CAISERGLLGYTF TGTGCCATCAGTGAAAGGGGGCTTCTTGGCTACACCTTC
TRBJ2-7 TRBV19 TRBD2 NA CASSIGLAGSYEQYF TGTGCCAGTAGTATCGGCCTAGCGGGATCCTACGAGCAGTACTTC
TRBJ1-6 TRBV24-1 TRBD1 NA CATSSGQGGYNSPLHF TGTGCCACCAGCAGCGGACAGGGGGGATATAATTCACCCCTCCACTTT
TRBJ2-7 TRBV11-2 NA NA CASSFTGRGGEQYF TGTGCCAGCAGCTTTACCGGCAGAGGGGGCGAGCAGTACTTC
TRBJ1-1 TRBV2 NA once CASSEPLSFQAFF TGTGCCAGCAGTGAACCCCTGTCGTTTCAAGCTTTCTTT
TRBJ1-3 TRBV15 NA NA CATSRDRFSGNTIYF TGTGCCACCAGCAGAGATCGGTTCTCTGGAAACACCATATATTTT
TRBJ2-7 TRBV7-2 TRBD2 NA CASSYRPPGSGRAYEQYF TGTGCCAGCAGCTACCGTCCGCCGGGTAGCGGGAGGGCCTACGAGCAGTACTTC
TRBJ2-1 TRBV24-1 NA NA CATSDSSVADQGDEQFF TGTGCCACCAGTGATTCCTCCGTAGCGGACCAGGGGGATGAGCAGTTCTTC
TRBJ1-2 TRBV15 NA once CATSRDRDESYGYTF TGTGCCACCAGCAGAGATCGAGATGAATCCTATGGCTACACCTTC
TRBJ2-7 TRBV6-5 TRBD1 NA CASSTGTGGYEQYF TGTGCCAGCAGTACCGGGACAGGGGGCTACGAGCAGTACTTC
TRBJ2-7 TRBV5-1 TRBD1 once CASSLAVGQGAGEQYF TGCGCCAGCAGCTTGGCCGTGGGACAGGGGGCTGGAGAGCAGTACTTC
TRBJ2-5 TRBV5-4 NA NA CASSSQLTGTQYF TGTGCCAGCAGCTCCCAACTTACCGGGACCCAGTACTTC
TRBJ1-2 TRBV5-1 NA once CASSPLTLAEGGYTF TGCGCCAGCAGCCCCCTCACGCTCGCGGAGGGGGGCTACACCTTC
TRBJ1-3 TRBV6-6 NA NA CASSRRARTASGNTIYF TGTGCCAGCAGTCGGCGAGCTAGGACTGCCTCTGGAAACACCATATATTTT
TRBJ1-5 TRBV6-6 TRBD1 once CASSYSDRANQPQHF TGTGCCAGCAGTTACTCGGACAGGGCAAATCAGCCCCAGCATTTT
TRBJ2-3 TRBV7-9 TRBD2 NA CASSFSSGIDTQYF TGTGCCAGCAGCTTTAGTAGCGGGATAGATACGCAGTATTTT
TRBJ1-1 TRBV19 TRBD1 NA CASTTGTGMNTEAFF TGTGCCAGTACGACCGGGACAGGGATGAACACTGAAGCTTTCTTT
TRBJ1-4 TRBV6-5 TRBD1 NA CASSYSTGGNEKLFF TGTGCCAGCAGTTACTCCACAGGGGGCAATGAAAAACTGTTTTTT
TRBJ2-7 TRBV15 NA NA CATSRMAGDEQYF TGTGCCACCAGCAGGATGGCAGGGGACGAGCAGTACTTC
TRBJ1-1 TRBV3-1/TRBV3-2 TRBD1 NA CASSQLTGVNTEAFF TGTGCCAGCAGCCAATTAACAGGGGTGAACACTGAAGCTTTCTTT
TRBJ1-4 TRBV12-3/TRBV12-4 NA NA CASSLQRGEKLFF TGTGCCAGCAGTTTGCAAAGAGGTGAAAAACTGTTTTTT
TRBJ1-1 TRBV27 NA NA CASSLGPGMGTEAFF TGTGCCAGCAGTTTAGGCCCCGGGATGGGGACTGAAGCTTTCTTT
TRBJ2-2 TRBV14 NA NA CASSQDRRQGNTGELFF TGTGCCAGCAGCCAAGATCGACGGCAGGGGAACACCGGGGAGCTGTTTTTT
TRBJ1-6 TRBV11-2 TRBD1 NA CASRFGQDYNSPLHF TGTGCCAGCAGGTTTGGACAGGATTATAATTCACCCCTCCACTTT
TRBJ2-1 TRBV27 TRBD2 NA CASSLLRSSGSGEQFF TGTGCCAGCAGCTTGCTGCGGTCTAGCGGGAGTGGTGAGCAGTTCTTC
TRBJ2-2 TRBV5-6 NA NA CASSLGSTGELFF TGTGCCAGCAGCTTGGGTTCAACCGGGGAGCTGTTTTTT
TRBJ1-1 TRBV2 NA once CASSPEDRRKAFF TGTGCCAGCAGTCCGGAGGACCGGAGAAAAGCTTTCTTT